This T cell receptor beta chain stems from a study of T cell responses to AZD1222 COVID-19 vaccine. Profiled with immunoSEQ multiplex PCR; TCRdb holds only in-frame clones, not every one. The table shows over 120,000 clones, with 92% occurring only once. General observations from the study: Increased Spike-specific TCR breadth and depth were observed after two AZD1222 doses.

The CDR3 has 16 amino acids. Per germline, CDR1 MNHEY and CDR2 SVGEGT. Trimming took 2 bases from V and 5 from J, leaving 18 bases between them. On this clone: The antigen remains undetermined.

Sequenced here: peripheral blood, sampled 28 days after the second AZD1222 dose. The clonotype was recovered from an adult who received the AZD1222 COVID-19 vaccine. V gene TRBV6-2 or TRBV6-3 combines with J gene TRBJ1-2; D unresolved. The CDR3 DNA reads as TGTGCCAGCAGTTACAAAAATCCGAAGCGGATTTATGGCTACACCTTC. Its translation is CASSYKNPKRIYGYTF.